The 11 T cell receptor beta chains below come from one sample, sequenced in a study of blood T cell repertoires in COVID-19. Sequencing used immunoSEQ multiplex PCR; TCRdb keeps in-frame clones, though not all of them. The sample has around 370,000 clones, almost 90% seen once. The sample consisted of peripheral blood. These receptors were obtained from a man between 18 and 35 years old with active or convalescent COVID-19.

The rearrangement joins TRBV30 to TRBJ1-6, with unresolved D. The V and J ends lost 5 bases and 11 bases respectively, with 16 bases between them. The CDR3 length is 13 residues. Germline loops: CDR1 GTSNPN, CDR2 SVGIG (reference sequence). As DNA, the CDR3 is TGTGCCTGGCGTCTTCTGGCGGGAACACCCCTCCACTTT. Encoded protein: CAWRLLAGTPLHF.

The J gene is TRBJ1-2, the V gene TRBV27; unclear D gene. The CDR3 length is 13 residues. Germline CDR1 and CDR2: MNHEY and SMNVEV (reference sequence). V dropped 5 bases and J dropped 2 bases, with 9 bases sitting between them. The CDR3 here is CASSPVINYGYTF. The CDR3 coding sequence is TGTGCCAGCAGTCCCGTAATCAACTATGGCTACACCTTC.

This clone has only one observation. V and J are TRBV5-1 and TRBJ1-6, with D maybe TRBD1 (5 bases). The CDR3 totals 14 residues. The V gene lost 4 bases and the J gene lost 7 bases, with 12 bases spanning the gap. CDR1 is SGHRS and CDR2 is YFSETQ in the germline V gene. CDR3 region: CASSLGGGNSPLHF. In DNA form, the CDR3 reads TGCGCCAGCAGCCTGGGGGGGGGAAATTCACCCCTCCACTTT.

This chain links TRBV18 with TRBJ1-1; 8 positions agree with TRBD1. V dropped 3 bases and J dropped 2; count of bases not matched to a gene: 5. Germline CDR1 reads KGHSH; CDR2 reads LQKENI. CDR3 length: 15 residues. The chain's CDR3 is CASSPKGQENTEAFF. The CDR3, as DNA: TGTGCCAGCTCACCCAAGGGACAGGAAAACACTGAAGCTTTCTTT.

The chain uses TRBV7-6 and TRBJ2-1; TRBD2 might be the D (6 bases). From germline, CDR1 is SGHVS and CDR2 FNYEAQ. CDR3 length equals 15 residues. The V gene lost 2 bases and the J gene lost 5 bases, with 13 bases spanning the gap. DNA of the CDR3: TGTGCCAGCAGCTTACTAGCGACCAGGAACAATGAGCAGTTCTTC. This sequence encodes CASSLLATRNNEQFF.

The gene calls are TRBV5-8 and TRBJ2-1; TRBD1 matches 7 bases. The CDR3 is 15 amino acids. Germline trimming cut 4 bases from V and 3 bases from J; bases unmatched to any gene: 7. Germline lookup yields CDR1 SGHTS and CDR2 YDEGEE. The CDR3 region is CASSLGTASYNEQFF. Written as DNA, the CDR3 is TGTGCCAGCAGCCTCGGGACAGCCAGCTACAATGAGCAGTTCTTC.

The chain has TRBV5-3 and TRBJ2-1, with 13 bases lining up with TRBD2. TRBV5-3 is assigned to the ORF class and has an uncertain function. Trimming cost V 4 bases and J 3 bases; bases outside gene matches: 10. This CDR3 has 18 amino acids. The CDR3 spells CARSPPRTSGGYYNEQFF. In DNA form, the CDR3 reads TGTGCCAGAAGCCCCCCTCGGACTAGCGGGGGATACTACAATGAGCAGTTCTTC.

The V gene is TRBV5-1, the J gene TRBJ2-7; 12 bases match TRBD2. The CDR3 has 15 amino acids. V lost 5 bases to trimming and J lost 0 bases; unmatched junction nucleotides: 3. Germline CDR1 SGHRS, CDR2 YFSETQ. The CDR3 region is CASSWTSGTSYEQYF. CDR3 DNA sequence: TGCGCCAGCAGTTGGACTAGCGGGACCTCCTACGAGCAGTACTTC. Full variable domain (missing parts from reference TRBV5-1 and TRBJ2-7): KAGVTQTPRYLIKTRGQQVTLSCSPISGHRSVSWYQQTPGQGLQFLFEYFSETQRNKGNFPGRFSGRQFSNSRSEMNVSTLELGDSALYLCASSWTSGTSYEQYFGPGTRLTVT.

CDR3 loop: CASSQVIQGRLGAFF. The CDR3 bases are TGCGCCAGCAGCCAAGTTATTCAAGGCAGACTGGGAGCTTTCTTT. The rearrangement joins TRBV4-1 to TRBJ1-1; D is undetermined. The V end lost 1 base, the J end lost 10 bases, and 19 bases lay between the germline ends. The CDR3 is 15 amino acids. The germline V gene encodes CDR1 MGHRA and CDR2 YSYEKL.

This clone came up a few times. This chain joins TRBV21-1 and TRBJ1-5; TRBD1, the D gene given by the table, was not confirmed from the DNA. TRBV21-1 represents a pseudogene. This CDR3 has 15 amino acids. The CDR3 DNA reads as TGTGCCAGCAGCAACGACGACAGGGACAATCAGCCCCAGCATTTT. It encodes CASSNDDRDNQPQHF.

This clone was picked up a small number of times. The chain employs TRBV5-4 and TRBJ1-2; the D is unclear. CDR1 and CDR2 from the germline V gene are SGHNT and YYREEE (reference sequence). The CDR3 covers 17 residues. The V gene lost 0 bases and the J gene lost 0 bases, with 15 bases spanning the gap. CDR3 nucleotide sequence: TGTGCCAGCAGCTTGGAGTTGTCAGCCGGAGCTAACTATGGCTACACCTTC. It encodes CASSLELSAGANYGYTF.